This T cell receptor beta chain emerged from a study of blood T cell repertoires in COVID-19. About the research overall: Specimens from acute and convalescent COVID-19 originated in the United States, Italy and Spain. The cDNA or gDNA used as material had been derived from T cells, B-cell-depleted T cells, or PBMCs.

Per the study methods: Counts of nucleated cells, estimated from reference gene primer amplification, were obtained. TCRdb's table, derived via immunoSEQ multiplex PCR, lists solely in-frame clones and lacks some. That table gives V, J and clone size, and the DNA gave D and trimming. The sample lists about 44,000 clones; over 70% were seen once. This TCR was sampled from a woman aged 40 to 50 with acute or convalescent COVID-19. Sequencing was carried out using peripheral blood.

The CDR3 DNA reads as TGTGCCAGCAGCGGAGGGACAGTAGCTTTCTTT. The encoded protein is CASSGGTVAFF. The chain combines TRBV6-5 with TRBJ1-1; 7 nucleotides line up with TRBD1. V trimming: 6 bases; J trimming: 10 bases; junction bases outside the gene matches: 5. The CDR3 is 11 residues long. Germline-derived CDR1 and CDR2 are MNHEY and SVGAGI.